A selection of T cell receptor beta chains follows, all from one sample in a study of cytomegalovirus exposure and HLA in healthy donors. Profiled with immunoSEQ multiplex PCR; TCRdb holds only in-frame clones, not every one. The sample has roughly 130,000 clones, more than 80% seen once. Source material: PBMCs. The receptor set was obtained from a woman in her forties in good health and CMV-seropositive. Each CDR3 is given with its conserved first and last residue. D genes are given only for firm matches.

j_call v_call d_call cdr3_aa cdr3_nt
TRBJ1-5 TRBV18 . CASSPPGPNQPQHF TGTGCCAGCTCACCACCGGGCCCGAATCAGCCCCAGCATTTT
TRBJ2-7 TRBV2 TRBD2 CASRGTSGEPYEQYF TGTGCCAGCAGGGGGACTAGCGGGGAACCCTACGAGCAGTACTTC
TRBJ2-1 TRBV19 TRBD2 CASSPRKAGGFYNEQFF TGTGCCAGTAGTCCACGAAAAGCGGGGGGTTTCTACAATGAGCAGTTCTTC
TRBJ2-7 TRBV7-3 TRBD1 CASSRDRAYEQYF TGTGCCAGCAGCAGGGACAGAGCCTACGAGCAGTACTTC
TRBJ2-7 TRBV28 . CASTSPAGSGYEQYF TGTGCCAGCACCTCCCCGGCAGGGTCAGGCTACGAGCAGTACTTC
TRBJ1-2 TRBV5-6 . CASSLARRYTF TGTGCCAGCAGCTTGGCCCGGCGGTACACCTTC
TRBJ2-7 TRBV18 TRBD1 CASSSGQGLTYEQYF TGTGCCAGCTCATCAGGACAGGGGTTAACCTACGAGCAGTACTTC
TRBJ1-1 TRBV6-1 TRBD1 CASRDTGGGRTEAFF TGTGCCAGCAGGGACACAGGGGGAGGAAGAACTGAAGCTTTCTTT
TRBJ2-3 TRBV7-3 TRBD2 CASSPAGGTQYF TGTGCCAGCAGCCCGGCGGGGGGTACGCAGTATTTT
TRBJ2-7 TRBV6-5 . CASSYSMGGYEQYF TGTGCCAGCAGTTACTCGATGGGAGGTTACGAGCAGTACTTC
TRBJ2-7 TRBV5-4 . CASSPRGPGEQYF TGTGCCAGCAGCCCTCGAGGGCCGGGTGAGCAGTACTTC
TRBJ2-1 TRBV11-3 TRBD1 CASSPGQGTYNEQFF TGTGCCAGCAGCCCCGGACAGGGAACCTACAATGAGCAGTTCTTC
TRBJ2-5 TRBV10-3 . CAIGVREGETQYF TGTGCCATCGGGGTCAGGGAAGGAGAGACCCAGTACTTC
TRBJ1-1 TRBV9 . CASSGERDTYTEAFF TGTGCCAGCAGCGGAGAGCGGGACACCTACACTGAAGCTTTCTTT
TRBJ1-2 TRBV9 TRBD1 CASRGGGDRDGYTF TGTGCCAGCAGAGGTGGGGGGGACAGGGATGGCTACACCTTC
TRBJ2-7 TRBV28 . CASGYNSYEQYF TGTGCTTCGGGTTACAACTCCTACGAGCAGTACTTC
TRBJ2-7 TRBV14 . CASSPRAGLASYEQYF TGTGCCAGCAGCCCCCGGGCGGGCCTAGCCTCCTACGAGCAGTACTTC
TRBJ2-6 TRBV28 . CASGQGFIFGANVLTF TGTGCCTCCGGGCAGGGATTCATCTTTGGGGCCAACGTCCTGACTTTC
TRBJ2-7 TRBV6-6 . CASSSQYKQYF TGTGCCAGCAGCTCTCAATACAAGCAGTACTTC
TRBJ1-1 TRBV28 . CATLGGVGTEAFF TGTGCCACCCTAGGGGGGGTCGGCACTGAAGCTTTCTTT
TRBJ1-1 TRBV13 . CASSIYKNTEAFF TGTGCCAGCAGCATATACAAGAACACTGAAGCTTTCTTT
TRBJ2-1 TRBV4-3 TRBD2 CASSQVALAGSGEQFF TGCGCCAGCAGCCAAGTTGCACTAGCGGGATCTGGTGAGCAGTTCTTC
TRBJ1-3 TRBV7-9 TRBD1 CASSQTGGTGNTIYF TGTGCCAGCAGCCAGACAGGGGGTACGGGAAACACCATATATTTT
TRBJ1-1 TRBV28 . CASSPTENTEAFF TGTGCCAGCAGTCCGACAGAGAACACTGAAGCTTTCTTT
TRBJ2-5 TRBV11-2 . CASSSYGSLQETQYF TGTGCCAGCAGCTCCTACGGTAGTCTCCAAGAGACCCAGTACTTC
TRBJ1-6 TRBV30 TRBD1 CAWSTQGGYNNSPLHF TGTGCCTGGAGTACCCAGGGGGGCTACAATAATTCACCCCTCCACTTT